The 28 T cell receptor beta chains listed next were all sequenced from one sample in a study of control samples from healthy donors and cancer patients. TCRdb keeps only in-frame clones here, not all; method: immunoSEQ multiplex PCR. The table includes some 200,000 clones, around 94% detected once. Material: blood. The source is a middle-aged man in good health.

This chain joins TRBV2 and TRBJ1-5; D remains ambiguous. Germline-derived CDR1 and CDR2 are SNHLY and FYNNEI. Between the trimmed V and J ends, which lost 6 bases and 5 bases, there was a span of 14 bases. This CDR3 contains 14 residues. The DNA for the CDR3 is TGTGCCAGCAGAGGGCCCACGGGCCATCAGCCCCAGCATTTT. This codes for CASRGPTGHQPQHF.

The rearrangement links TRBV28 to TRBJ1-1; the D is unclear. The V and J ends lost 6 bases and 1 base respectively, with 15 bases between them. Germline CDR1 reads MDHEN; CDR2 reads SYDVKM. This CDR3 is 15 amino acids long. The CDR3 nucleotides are TGTGCCAGCAGACCTCCCCGGCGCGGGAACACTGAAGCTTTCTTT. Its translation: CASRPPRRGNTEAFF.

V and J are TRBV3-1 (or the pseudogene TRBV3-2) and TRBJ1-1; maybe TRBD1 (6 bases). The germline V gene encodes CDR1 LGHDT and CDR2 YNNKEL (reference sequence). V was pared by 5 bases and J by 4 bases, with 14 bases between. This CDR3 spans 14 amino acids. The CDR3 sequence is CASSFQKGGTEAFF. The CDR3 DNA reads TGTGCCAGCAGCTTCCAAAAGGGGGGCACTGAAGCTTTCTTT.

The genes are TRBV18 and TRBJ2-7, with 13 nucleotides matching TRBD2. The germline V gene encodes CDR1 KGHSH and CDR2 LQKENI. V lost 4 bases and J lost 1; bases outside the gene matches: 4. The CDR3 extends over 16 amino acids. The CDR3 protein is CASSLLAGGPSYEQYF. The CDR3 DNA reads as TGTGCCAGCTCACTACTAGCGGGGGGGCCGTCCTACGAGCAGTACTTC.

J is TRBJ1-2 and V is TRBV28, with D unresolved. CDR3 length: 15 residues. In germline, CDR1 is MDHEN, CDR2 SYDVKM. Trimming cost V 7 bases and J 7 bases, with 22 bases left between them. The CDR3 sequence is CASKDPRLGSGGYTF. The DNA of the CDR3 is TGTGCCAGCAAGGACCCCCGGCTAGGCTCCGGTGGCTACACCTTC.

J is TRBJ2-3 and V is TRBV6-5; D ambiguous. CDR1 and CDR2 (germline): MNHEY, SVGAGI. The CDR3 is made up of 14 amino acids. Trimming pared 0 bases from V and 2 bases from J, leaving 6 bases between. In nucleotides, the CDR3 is TGTGCCAGCAGTTACTCGAGTGTCACAGATACGCAGTATTTT. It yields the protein CASSYSSVTDTQYF.

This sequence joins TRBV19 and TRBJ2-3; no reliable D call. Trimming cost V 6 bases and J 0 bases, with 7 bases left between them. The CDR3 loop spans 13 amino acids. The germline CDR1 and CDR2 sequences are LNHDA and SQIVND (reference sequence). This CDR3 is CASSFQSTDTQYF. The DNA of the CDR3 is TGTGCCAGTAGCTTCCAAAGCACAGATACGCAGTATTTT.

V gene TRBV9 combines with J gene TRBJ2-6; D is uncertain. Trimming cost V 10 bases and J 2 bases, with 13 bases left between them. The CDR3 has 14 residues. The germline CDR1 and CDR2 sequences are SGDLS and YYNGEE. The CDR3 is CAPKRTPGANVLTF. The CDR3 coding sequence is TGTGCCCCTAAACGGACCCCTGGGGCCAACGTCCTGACTTTC.

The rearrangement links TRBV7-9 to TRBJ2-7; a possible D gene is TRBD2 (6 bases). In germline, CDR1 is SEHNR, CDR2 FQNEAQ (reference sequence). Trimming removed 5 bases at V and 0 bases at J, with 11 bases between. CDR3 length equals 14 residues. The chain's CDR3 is CASSHAGLSYEQYF. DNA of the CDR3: TGTGCCAGCAGCCACGCGGGGCTCTCCTACGAGCAGTACTTC.

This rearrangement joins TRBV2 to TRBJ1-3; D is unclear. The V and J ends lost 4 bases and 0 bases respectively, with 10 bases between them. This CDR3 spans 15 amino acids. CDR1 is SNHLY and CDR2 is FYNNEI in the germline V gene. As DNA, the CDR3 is TGTGCCAGCAGTGTTTCCCGTTACTCTGGAAACACCATATATTTT. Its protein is CASSVSRYSGNTIYF.

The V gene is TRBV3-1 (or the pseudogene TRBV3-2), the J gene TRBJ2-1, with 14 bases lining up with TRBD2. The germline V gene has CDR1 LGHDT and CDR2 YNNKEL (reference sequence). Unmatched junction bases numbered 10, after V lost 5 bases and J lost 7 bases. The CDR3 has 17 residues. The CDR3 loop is CASSSTTSGGAGNEQFF. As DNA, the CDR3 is TGTGCCAGCAGCTCGACGACTAGCGGGGGGGCCGGAAATGAGCAGTTCTTC.

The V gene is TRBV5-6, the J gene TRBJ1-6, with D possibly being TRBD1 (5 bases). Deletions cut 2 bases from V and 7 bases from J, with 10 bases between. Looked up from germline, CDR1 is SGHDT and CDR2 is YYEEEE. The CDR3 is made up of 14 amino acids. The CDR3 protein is CASSLQENNSPLHF. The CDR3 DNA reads TGTGCCAGCAGCTTACAGGAGAACAATTCACCCCTCCACTTT.

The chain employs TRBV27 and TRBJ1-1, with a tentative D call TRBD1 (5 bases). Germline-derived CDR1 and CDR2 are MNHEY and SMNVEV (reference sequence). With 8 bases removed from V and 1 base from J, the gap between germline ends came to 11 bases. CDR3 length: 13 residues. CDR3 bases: TGTGCCAGCGGACACGGCCGGAACACTGAAGCTTTCTTT. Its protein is CASGHGRNTEAFF.

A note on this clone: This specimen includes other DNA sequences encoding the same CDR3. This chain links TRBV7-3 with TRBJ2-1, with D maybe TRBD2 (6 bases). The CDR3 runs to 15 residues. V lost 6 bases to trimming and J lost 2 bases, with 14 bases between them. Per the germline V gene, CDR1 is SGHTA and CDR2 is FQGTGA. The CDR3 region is CASSPSGGPYNEQFF. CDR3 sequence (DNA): TGTGCCAGCAGTCCCTCCGGGGGACCCTACAATGAGCAGTTCTTC.

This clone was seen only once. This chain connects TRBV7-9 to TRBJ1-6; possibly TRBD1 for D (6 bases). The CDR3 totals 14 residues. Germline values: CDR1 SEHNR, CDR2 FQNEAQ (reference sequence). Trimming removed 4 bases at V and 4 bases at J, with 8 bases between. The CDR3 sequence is CASSSQGYNSPLHF. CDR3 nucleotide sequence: TGTGCCAGCAGCTCCCAGGGGTATAATTCACCCCTCCACTTT.

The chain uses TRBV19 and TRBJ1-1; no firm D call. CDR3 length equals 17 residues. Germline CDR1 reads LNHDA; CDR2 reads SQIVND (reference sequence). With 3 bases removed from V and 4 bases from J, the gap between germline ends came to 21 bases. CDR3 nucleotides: TGTGCCAGTAGTATTATCCCCCTTCTAGGCCGGGGCACTGAAGCTTTCTTT. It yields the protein CASSIIPLLGRGTEAFF.

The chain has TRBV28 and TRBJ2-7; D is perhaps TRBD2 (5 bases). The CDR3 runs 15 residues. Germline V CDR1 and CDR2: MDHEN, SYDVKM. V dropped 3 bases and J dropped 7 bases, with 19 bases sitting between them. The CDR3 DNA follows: TGTGCCAGCAGTTTCTCCGGCGCCACCCGGAGGGAGCAGTACGTC. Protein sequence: CASSFSGATRREQYV.

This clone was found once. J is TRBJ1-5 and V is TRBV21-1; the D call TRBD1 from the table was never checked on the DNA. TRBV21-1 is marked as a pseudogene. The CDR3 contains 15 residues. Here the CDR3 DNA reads TGTGCCAGCAGCAAAGATAAACAGGGCAATCAGCCCCAGCATTTT. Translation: CASSKDKQGNQPQHF.

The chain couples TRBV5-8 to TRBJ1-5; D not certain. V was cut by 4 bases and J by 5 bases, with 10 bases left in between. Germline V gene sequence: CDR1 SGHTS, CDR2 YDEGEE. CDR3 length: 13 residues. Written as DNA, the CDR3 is TGTGCCAGCAGCCGCTCTGTCCATCAGCCCCAGCATTTT. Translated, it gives CASSRSVHQPQHF.

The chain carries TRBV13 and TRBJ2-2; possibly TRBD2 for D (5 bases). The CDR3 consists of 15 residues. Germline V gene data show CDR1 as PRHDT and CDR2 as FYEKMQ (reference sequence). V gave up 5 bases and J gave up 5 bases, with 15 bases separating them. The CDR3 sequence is CASSHKRTGTGELFF. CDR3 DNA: TGTGCCAGCAGCCACAAGCGAACGGGGACCGGGGAGCTGTTTTTT.

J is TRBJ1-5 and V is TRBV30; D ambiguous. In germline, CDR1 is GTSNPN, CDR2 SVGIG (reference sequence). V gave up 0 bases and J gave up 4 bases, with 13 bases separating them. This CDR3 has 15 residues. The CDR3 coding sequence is TGTGCCTGGAGTGTAGGTCTCAGAAGGAATCAGCCCCAGCATTTT. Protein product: CAWSVGLRRNQPQHF.

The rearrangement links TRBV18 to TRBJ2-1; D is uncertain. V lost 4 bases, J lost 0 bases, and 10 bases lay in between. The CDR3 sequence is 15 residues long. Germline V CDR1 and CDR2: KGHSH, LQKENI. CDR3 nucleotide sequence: TGTGCCAGCTCACTCCTGGTAAGCTCCTACAATGAGCAGTTCTTC. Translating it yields CASSLLVSSYNEQFF.

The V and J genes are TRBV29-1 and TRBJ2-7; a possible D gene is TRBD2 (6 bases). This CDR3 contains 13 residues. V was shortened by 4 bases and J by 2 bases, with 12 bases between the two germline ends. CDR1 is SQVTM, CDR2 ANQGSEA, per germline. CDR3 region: CSVVRLVPYEQYF. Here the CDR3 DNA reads TGCAGCGTTGTCAGACTAGTCCCCTACGAGCAGTACTTC.

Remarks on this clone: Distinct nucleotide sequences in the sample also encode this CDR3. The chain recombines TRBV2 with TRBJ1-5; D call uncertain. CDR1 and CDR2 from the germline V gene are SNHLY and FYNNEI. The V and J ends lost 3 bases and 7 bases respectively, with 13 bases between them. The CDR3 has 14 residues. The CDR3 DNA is TGTGCCAGCAGTGACGGCGGGCTTGGGCAGCCCCAGCATTTT. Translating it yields CASSDGGLGQPQHF.

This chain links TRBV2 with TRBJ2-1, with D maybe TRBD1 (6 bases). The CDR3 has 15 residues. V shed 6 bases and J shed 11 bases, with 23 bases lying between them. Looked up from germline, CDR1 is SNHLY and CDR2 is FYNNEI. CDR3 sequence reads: CASRLGGSDWNKQFF. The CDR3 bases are TGTGCCAGCAGGCTAGGGGGATCCGATTGGAATAAGCAGTTCTTC.

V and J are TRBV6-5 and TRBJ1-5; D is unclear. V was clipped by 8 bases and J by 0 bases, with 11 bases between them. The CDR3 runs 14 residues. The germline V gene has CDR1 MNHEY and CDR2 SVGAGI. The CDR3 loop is CASGVRVSNQPQHF. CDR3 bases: TGTGCCAGCGGGGTTAGGGTTAGCAATCAGCCCCAGCATTTT.

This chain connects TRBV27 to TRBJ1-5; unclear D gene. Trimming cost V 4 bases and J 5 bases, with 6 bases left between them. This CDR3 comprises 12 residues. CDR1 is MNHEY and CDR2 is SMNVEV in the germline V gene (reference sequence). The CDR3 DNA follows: TGTGCCAGCAGTTCCGGAGATCAGCCCCAGCATTTT. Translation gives CASSSGDQPQHF.

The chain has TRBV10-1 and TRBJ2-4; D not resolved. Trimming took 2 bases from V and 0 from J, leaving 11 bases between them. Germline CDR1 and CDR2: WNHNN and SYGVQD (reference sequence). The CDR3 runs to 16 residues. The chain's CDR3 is CASSEGQWGAKNIQYF. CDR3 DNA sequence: TGCGCCAGCAGTGAGGGTCAGTGGGGAGCCAAAAACATTCAGTACTTC.